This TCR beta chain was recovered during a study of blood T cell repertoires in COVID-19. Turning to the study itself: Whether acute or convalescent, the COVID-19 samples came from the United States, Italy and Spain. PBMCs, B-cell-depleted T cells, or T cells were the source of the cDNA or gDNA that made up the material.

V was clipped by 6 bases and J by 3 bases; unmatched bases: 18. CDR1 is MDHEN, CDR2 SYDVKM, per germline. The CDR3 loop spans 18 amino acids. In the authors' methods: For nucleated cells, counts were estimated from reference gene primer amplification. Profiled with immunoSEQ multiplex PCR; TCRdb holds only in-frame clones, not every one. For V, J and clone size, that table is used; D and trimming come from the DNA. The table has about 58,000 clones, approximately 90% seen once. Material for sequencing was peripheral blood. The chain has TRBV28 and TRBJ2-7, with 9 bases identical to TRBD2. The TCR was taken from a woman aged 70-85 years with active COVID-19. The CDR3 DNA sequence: TGTGCCAGCAGCCCACGGGCTAGCGGGACCCCCCGGGACTACGAGCAGTACTTC. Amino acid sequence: CASSPRASGTPRDYEQYF.